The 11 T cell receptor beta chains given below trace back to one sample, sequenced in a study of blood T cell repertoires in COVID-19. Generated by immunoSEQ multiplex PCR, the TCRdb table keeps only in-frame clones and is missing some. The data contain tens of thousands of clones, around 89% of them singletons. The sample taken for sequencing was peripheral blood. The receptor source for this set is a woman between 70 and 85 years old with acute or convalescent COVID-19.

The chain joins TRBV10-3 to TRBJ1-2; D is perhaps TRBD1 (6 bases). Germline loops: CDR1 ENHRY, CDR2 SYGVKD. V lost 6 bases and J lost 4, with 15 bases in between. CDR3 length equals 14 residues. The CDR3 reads CAIRPQGVVYGYTF. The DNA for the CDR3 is TGTGCCATCAGACCACAGGGTGTGGTCTATGGCTACACCTTC.

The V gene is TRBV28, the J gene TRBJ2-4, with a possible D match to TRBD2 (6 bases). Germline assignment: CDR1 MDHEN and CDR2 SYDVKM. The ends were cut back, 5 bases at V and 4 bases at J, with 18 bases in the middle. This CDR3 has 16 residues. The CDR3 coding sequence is TGTGCCAGCAGTCCTCAAAAAGGGCGGGGAAAAAACATTCAGTACTTC. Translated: CASSPQKGRGKNIQYF.

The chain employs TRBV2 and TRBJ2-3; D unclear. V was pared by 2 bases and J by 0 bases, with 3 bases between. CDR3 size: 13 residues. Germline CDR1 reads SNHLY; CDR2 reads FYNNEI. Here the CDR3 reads CASSEQSTDTQYF. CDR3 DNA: TGTGCCAGCAGTGAACAAAGCACAGATACGCAGTATTTT.

The CDR3 nucleotides read TGTGCCAGCAGTGTGGGGGACAGGGTAAATTCACCCCTCCACTTT. This codes for CASSVGDRVNSPLHF. J is TRBJ1-6 and V is TRBV2; 9 bases map to TRBD1. V shed 4 bases and J 7 bases; nucleotides not matched to a gene: 5. This CDR3 comprises 15 residues. Germline loops: CDR1 SNHLY, CDR2 FYNNEI.

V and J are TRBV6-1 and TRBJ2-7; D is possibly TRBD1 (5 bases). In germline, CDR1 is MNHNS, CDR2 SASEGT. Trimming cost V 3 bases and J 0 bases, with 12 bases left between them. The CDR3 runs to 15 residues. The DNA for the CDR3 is TGTGCCAGCAGTGAGCGGCCAGGGAACTCCTACGAGCAGTACTTC. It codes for CASSERPGNSYEQYF.

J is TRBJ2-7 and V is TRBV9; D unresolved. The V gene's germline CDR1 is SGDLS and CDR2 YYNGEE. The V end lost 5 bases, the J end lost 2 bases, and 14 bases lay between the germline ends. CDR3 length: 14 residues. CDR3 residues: CASSPMNSAYEQYF. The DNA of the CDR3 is TGTGCCAGCAGTCCCATGAACTCGGCCTACGAGCAGTACTTC.

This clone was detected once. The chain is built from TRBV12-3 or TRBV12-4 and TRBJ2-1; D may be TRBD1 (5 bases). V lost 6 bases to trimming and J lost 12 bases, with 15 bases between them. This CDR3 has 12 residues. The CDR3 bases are TGTGCCAGCAGGGTCCAGGGTACGGGGCAGTTCTTC. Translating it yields CASRVQGTGQFF.

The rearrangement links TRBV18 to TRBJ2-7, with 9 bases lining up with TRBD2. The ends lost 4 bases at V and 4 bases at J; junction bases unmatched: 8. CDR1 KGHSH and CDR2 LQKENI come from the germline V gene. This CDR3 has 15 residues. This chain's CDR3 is CASSLGLASTYEQYF. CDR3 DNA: TGTGCCAGCTCACTGGGACTAGCAAGTACGTACGAGCAGTACTTC.

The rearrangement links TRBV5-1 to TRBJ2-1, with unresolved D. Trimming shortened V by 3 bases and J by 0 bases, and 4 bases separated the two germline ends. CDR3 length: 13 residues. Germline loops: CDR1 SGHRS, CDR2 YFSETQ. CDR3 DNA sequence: TGCGCCAGCAGCTCCCTCTCCTACAATGAGCAGTTCTTC. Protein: CASSSLSYNEQFF.

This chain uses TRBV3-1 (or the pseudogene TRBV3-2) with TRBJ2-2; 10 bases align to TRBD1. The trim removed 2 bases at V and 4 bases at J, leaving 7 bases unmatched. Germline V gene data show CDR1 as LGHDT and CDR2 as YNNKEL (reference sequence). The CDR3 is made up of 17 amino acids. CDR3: CASSQRKGQGFTGELFF. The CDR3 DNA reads TGTGCCAGCAGCCAAAGAAAGGGACAGGGGTTCACCGGGGAGCTGTTTTTT.

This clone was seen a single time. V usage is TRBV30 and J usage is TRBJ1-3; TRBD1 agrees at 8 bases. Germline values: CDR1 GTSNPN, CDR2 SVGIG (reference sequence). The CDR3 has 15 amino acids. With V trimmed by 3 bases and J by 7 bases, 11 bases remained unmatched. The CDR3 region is CAWSLTGTGSNTIYF. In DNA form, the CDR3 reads TGTGCCTGGAGCTTAACCGGGACAGGTAGTAACACCATATATTTT.